The T cell receptor beta chain described here comes from a study of vaccination and CD4 T cells after COVID-19. About the research overall: Six males and four females, two of them Hispanic, were enrolled as convalescents. Vaccinees got either two BNT162b2 doses or two mRNA-1273 doses.

Described treatment: roughly 10-day PBMC culture with coronavirus spike peptide pools or control peptides (ViraFEST assay). Expanded clonotypes were found by TCR sequencing after peptide-pool stimulation (ViraFEST). As regards this clonotype: Its target is unknown.

With the Oncomine TCR Beta short-read assay, DNA from cultured CD4+ T cells was sequenced. TCRdb fed the PCR reads into MiXCR, producing one record per CDR3 protein. In the table there are around 21,000 distinct CDR3 sequences, approximately 53% of which are singletons. The CDR3 covers 12 residues. Between the trimmed V and J ends, which lost 6 bases and 5 bases, there was a span of 8 bases. Germline V lookup: CDR1 MNHNS, CDR2 SASEGT. The sequence was collected from a human donor who had recovered from COVID-19. Material: CD4+ T cells from blood, cultured in vitro. The chain combines TRBV6-1 with TRBJ1-5; D is ambiguous. The CDR3 region has the DNA TGTGCCAGCAGGGAAATAGATCAGCCCCAGCATTTT. It codes for CASREIDQPQHF.